Given below is one T cell receptor beta chain in context. Its specificity is not known. The CDR3 extends 3 residues past the end of the read, so its final part is completed from the germline J gene. The ends were cut back, 5 bases at V and 5 bases at J, with 10 bases in the middle. The CDR3 spans 12 residues. CDR1 is LNHDA and CDR2 is SQIVND in the germline V gene (reference sequence). Thawed PBMCs were FACS-sorted into unstimulated CD4+CD25+CD127- regulatory T cells, CD4+CD25- non-regulatory cells, CD4 and CD8 cells. These data come from a study of Tregs in tolerant kidney transplant recipients. Study-wide results and caveats: Tolerant patients' donor-specific Tregs expanded beyond overall Tregs, suggesting antigen-driven growth. Some patients' samples used different primers over time, so nucleotide sequences weren't comparable.

Profiled with immunoSEQ multiplex PCR; TCRdb holds only in-frame clones, not every one. In total, the table holds approximately 35,000 clones. The TCR originated in a human donor who received a combined kidney and bone marrow transplant. The rearrangement links TRBV19 to TRBJ2-7; TRBD1 might be the D (6 bases). The sequences come from CD8+ T cells from blood, collected before the transplant. CDR3 bases read: TGTGCCAGTAGTTGGGGGCCTAACGAG. Protein: CASSWGPNE. From start to end, the CDR3 is CASSWGPNEQYF. The full variable domain, its missing parts supplied by reference TRBV19 and TRBJ2-7, is DGGITQSPKYLFRKEGQNVTLSCEQNLNHDAMYWYRQDPGQGLRLIYYSQIVNDFQKGDIAEGYSVSREKKESFPLTVTSAQKNPTAFYLCASSWGPNEQYFGPGTRLTVT.